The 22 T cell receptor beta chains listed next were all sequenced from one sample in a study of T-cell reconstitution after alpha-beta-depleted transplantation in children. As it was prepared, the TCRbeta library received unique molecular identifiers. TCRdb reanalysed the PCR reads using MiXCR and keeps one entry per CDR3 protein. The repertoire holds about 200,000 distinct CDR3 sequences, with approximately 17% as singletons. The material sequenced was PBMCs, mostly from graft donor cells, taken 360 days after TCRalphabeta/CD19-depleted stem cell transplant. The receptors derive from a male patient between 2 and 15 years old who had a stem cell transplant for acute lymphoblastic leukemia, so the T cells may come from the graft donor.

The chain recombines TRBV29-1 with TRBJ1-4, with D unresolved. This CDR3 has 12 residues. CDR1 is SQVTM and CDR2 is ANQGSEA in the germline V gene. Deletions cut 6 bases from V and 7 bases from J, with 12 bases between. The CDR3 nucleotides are TGCAGCGTCGCGGACCTTACTGAAAAACTGTTTTTT. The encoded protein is CSVADLTEKLFF.

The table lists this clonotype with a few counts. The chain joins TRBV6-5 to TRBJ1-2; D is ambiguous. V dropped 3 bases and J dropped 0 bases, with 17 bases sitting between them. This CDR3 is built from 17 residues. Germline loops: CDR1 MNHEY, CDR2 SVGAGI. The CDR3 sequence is CASSYRPPGAANYGYTF. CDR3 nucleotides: TGTGCCAGCAGTTATAGGCCCCCGGGCGCAGCTAACTATGGCTACACCTTC.

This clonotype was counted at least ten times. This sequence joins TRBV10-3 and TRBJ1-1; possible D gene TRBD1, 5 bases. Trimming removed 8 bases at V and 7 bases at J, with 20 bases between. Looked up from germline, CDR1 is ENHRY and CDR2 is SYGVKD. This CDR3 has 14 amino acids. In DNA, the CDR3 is TGTGCCATCGGTAAAGATACGGGGGGATATGAAGCTTTCTTT. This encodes CAIGKDTGGYEAFF.

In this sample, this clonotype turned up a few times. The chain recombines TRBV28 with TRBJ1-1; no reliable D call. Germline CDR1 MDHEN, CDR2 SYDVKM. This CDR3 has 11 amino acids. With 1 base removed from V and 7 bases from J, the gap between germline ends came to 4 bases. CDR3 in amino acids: CASSLLREAFF. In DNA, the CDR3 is TGTGCCAGCAGTTTATTGCGTGAAGCTTTCTTT.

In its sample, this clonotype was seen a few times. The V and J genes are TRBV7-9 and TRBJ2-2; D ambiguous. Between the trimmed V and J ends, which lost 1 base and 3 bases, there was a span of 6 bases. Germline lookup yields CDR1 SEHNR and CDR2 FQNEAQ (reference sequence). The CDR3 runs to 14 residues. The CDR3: CASSLDWDTGELFF. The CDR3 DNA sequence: TGTGCCAGCAGCTTAGATTGGGACACCGGGGAGCTGTTTTTT.

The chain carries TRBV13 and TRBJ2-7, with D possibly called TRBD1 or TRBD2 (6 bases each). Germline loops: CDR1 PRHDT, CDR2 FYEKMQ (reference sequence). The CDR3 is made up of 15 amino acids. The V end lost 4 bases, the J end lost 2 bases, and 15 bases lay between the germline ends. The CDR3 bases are TGTGCCAGCAGCTCGCTAGGGGGAGGTCCCTACGAGCAGTACTTC. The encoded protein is CASSSLGGGPYEQYF.

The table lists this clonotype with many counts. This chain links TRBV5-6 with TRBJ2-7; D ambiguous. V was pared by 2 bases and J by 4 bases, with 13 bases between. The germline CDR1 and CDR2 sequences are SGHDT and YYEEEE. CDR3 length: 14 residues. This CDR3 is CASSLGAGVYEQYF. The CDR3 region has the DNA TGTGCCAGCAGCTTAGGTGCCGGAGTTTACGAGCAGTACTTC.

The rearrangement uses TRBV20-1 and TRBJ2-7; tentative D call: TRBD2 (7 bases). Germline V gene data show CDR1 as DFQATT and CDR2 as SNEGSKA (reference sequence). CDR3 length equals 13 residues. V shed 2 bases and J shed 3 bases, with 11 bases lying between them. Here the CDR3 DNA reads TGCAGTGCTAGACGGGGGGCGGGCTACGAGCAGTACTTC. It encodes CSARRGAGYEQYF.

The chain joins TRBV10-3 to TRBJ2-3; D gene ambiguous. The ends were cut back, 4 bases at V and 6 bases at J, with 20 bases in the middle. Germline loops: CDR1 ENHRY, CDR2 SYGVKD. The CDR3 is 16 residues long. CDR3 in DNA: TGTGCCATCAGTGCCGGACCCCTACAGTCTAAGGATACGCAGTATTTT. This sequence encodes CAISAGPLQSKDTQYF.

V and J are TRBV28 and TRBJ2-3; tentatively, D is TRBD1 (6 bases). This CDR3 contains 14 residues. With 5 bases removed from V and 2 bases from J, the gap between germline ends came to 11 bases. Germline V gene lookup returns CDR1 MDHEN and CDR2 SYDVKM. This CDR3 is CASSIRQDTDTQYF. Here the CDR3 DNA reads TGTGCCAGCAGTATTCGACAGGACACAGATACGCAGTATTTT.

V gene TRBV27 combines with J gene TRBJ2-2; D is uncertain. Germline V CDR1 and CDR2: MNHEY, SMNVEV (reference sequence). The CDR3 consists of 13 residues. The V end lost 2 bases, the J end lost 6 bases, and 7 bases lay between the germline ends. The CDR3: CASSLRHAGELFF. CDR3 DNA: TGTGCCAGCAGTTTAAGGCATGCCGGGGAGCTGTTTTTT.

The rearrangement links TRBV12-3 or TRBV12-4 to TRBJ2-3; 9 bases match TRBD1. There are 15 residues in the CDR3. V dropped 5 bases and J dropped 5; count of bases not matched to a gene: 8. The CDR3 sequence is CASSPGTGFIDTQYF. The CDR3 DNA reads TGTGCCAGCAGTCCCGGGACAGGGTTTATAGATACGCAGTATTTT.

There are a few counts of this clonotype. CDR3 coding DNA: TGTGCCTGGGTAGCGGGGGGTTCTTACAATGAGCAGTTCTTC. Its translation is CAWVAGGSYNEQFF. The chain links TRBV30 to TRBJ2-1; 10 bases align to TRBD2. The CDR3 contains 14 residues. The V gene's germline CDR1 is GTSNPN and CDR2 SVGIG (reference sequence). V was pared by 5 bases and J by 4 bases, with 5 bases of the junction left unmatched.

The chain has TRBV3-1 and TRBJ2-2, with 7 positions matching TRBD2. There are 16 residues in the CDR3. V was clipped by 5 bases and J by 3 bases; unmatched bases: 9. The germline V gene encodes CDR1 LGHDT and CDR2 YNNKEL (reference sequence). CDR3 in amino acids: CASSSIAGLDTGELFF. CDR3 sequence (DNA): TGTGCCAGCAGCTCGATAGCGGGTTTGGACACCGGGGAGCTGTTTTTT.

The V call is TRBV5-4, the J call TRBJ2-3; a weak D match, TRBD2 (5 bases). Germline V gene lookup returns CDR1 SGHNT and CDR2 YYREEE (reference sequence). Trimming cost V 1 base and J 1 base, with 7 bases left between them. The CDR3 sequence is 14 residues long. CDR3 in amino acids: CASSLYGGTDTQYF. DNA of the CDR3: TGTGCCAGCAGCTTGTACGGGGGCACAGATACGCAGTATTTT.

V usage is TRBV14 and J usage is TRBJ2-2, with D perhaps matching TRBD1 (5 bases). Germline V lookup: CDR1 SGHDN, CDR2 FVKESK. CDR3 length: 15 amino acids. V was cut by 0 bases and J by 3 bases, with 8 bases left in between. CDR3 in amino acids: CASSQDSRDTGELFF. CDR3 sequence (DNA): TGTGCCAGCAGCCAAGATTCCAGGGACACCGGGGAGCTGTTTTTT.

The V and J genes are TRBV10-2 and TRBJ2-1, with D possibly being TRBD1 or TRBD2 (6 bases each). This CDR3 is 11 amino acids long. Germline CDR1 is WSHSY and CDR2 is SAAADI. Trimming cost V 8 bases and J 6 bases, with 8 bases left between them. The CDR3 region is CASEGGNEQFF. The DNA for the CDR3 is TGCGCCAGCGAGGGGGGCAATGAGCAGTTCTTC.

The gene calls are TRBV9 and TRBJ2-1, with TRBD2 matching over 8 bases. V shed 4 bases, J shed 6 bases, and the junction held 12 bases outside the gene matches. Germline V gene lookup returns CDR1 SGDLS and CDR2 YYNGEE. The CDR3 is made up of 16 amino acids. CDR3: CASSPRGRGDRNEQFF. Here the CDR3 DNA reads TGTGCCAGCAGCCCCCGGGGGCGGGGGGACCGCAATGAGCAGTTCTTC.

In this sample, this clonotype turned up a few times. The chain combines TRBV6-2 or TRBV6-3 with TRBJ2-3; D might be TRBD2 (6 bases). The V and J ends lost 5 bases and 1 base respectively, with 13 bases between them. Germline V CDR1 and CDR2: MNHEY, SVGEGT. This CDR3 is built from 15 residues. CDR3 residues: CASSVLGEGTDTQYF. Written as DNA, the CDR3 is TGTGCCAGCAGTGTACTAGGGGAGGGCACAGATACGCAGTATTTT.

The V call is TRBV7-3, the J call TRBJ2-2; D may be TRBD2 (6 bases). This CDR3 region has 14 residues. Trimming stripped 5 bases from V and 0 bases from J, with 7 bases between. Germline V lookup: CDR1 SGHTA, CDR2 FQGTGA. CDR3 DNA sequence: TGTGCCAGCAGCACGGGGGCGAACACCGGGGAGCTGTTTTTT. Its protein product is CASSTGANTGELFF.

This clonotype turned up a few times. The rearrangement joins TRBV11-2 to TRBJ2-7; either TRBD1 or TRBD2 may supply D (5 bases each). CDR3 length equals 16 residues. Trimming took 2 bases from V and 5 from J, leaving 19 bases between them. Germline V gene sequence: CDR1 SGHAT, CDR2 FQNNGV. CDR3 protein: CASSLHRGRESNEQYF. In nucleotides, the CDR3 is TGTGCCAGCAGCTTACATAGGGGCAGGGAGTCGAACGAGCAGTACTTC. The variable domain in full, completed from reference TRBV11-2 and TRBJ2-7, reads EAGVAQSPRYKIIEKRQSVAFWCNPISGHATLYWYQQILGQGPKLLIQFQNNGVVDDSQLPKDRFSAERLKGVDSTLKIQPAKLEDSAVYLCASSLHRGRESNEQYFGPGTRLTVT.

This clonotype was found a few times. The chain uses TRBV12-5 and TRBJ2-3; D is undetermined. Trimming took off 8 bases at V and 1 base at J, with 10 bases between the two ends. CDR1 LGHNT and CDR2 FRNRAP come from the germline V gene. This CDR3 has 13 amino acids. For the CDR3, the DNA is TGTGCTAGTCTCTTGACCGGCACAGATACGCAGTATTTT. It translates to CASLLTGTDTQYF.